Included here is one T cell receptor (beta chain) sequence, with context. The CDR3 consists of 15 residues. V was cut by 4 bases and J by 4 bases, with 16 bases left in between. The germline gives CDR1 MGHRA, CDR2 YSYEKL. These data belong to a study of blood T cell repertoires in COVID-19. As for the study in general: Samples came from the United States, Italy and Spain, spanning acute and convalescent COVID-19. PBMCs, B-cell-depleted T cells, or T cells provided the cDNA or gDNA that made up the material.

Authors' methods: Amplified reference gene primers provided the basis for estimating nucleated cell counts. The protocol was immunoSEQ multiplex PCR, while the TCRdb copy is restricted to in-frame clones and leaves out a portion. V, J and clone size are taken as reported in that table, and D and trimming were inferred from the DNA itself. The sample holds about 120,000 clones, around 77% seen once. This TCR was recovered from a human donor in a cohort sampled during active COVID-19. Sequences were obtained from peripheral blood. This chain joins TRBV4-1 and TRBJ1-2, with D possibly being TRBD1 (6 bases). The CDR3 sequence is CASSPGRQDPYGYTF. The CDR3 DNA reads as TGCGCCAGCAGCCCAGGCCGACAGGACCCCTATGGCTACACCTTC.